Below are 18 T cell receptor beta chains sequenced from a single sample in a study of human T cells and chemical hapten exposure. Sample time point: patch test 1, 2 weeks after DPC sensitization. Treatment specified: therapeutic diphenylcyclopropenone sensitization with weekly scalp DPC. TCRdb processed the RACE reads anew with MiXCR; each CDR3 protein has one entry. The top ten clones hold over 6.5% of a sample with 150,000 to 200,000 distinct CDR3 sequences, 20% to 25% of them seen once. The material was whole blood, obtained in connection with sensitization to the hapten diphenylcyclopropenone (DPC). The receptor set was obtained from a woman aged 50 to 60 with alopecia areata. Some clones in this sample may be carry-over from other donors' samples.

This clonotype came up a few times. V gene TRBV12-5 combines with J gene TRBJ1-1, with D hard to call. Germline V gene lookup returns CDR1 LGHNT and CDR2 FRNRAP. Trimming cost V 2 bases and J 0 bases, with 7 bases left between them. The CDR3 is 14 residues long. CDR3 bases: TGTGCTAGTGGTTTGTCACAGCTGAACACTGAAGCTTTCTTT. It is translated as CASGLSQLNTEAFF.

The genes are TRBV10-3 and TRBJ2-2, with D perhaps matching TRBD1 (6 bases). V was trimmed by 4 bases and J by 7 bases, leaving 7 bases between them. The CDR3 has 12 amino acids. Germline V gene lookup returns CDR1 ENHRY and CDR2 SYGVKD. The CDR3 protein is CAISAGVGELFF. DNA of the CDR3: TGTGCCATCAGTGCAGGGGTCGGGGAGCTGTTTTTT.

This rearrangement joins TRBV5-1 to TRBJ2-7, with 10 bases aligning to TRBD2. Germline loops: CDR1 SGHRS, CDR2 YFSETQ. The length of the CDR3 is 15 residues. Trimming removed 4 bases from V and 2 bases from J; junction bases left unmatched: 6. The CDR3 nucleotides read TGCGCCAGCAGCCTGACTAGCGGGCCTCCCTACGAGCAGTACTTC. This sequence encodes CASSLTSGPPYEQYF.

The chain is built from TRBV25-1 and TRBJ2-7; possible D gene TRBD1, 6 bases. The CDR3 has 14 residues. CDR1 is MGHDK, CDR2 SYGVNS, per germline. Trimming pared 1 base from V and 2 bases from J, leaving 9 bases between. CDR3 nucleotides: TGTGCCAGCAGTGAATCTCACAGGGCCTACGAGCAGTACTTC. Amino acid sequence: CASSESHRAYEQYF.

The chain is built from TRBV2 and TRBJ2-1; D gene unclear. The CDR3 is 11 residues long. Germline V CDR1 and CDR2: SNHLY, FYNNEI. Trimming removed 7 bases from V and 15 bases from J, with 16 bases in between. The CDR3 here is CASKGGSWWFF. The CDR3 nucleotides read TGTGCCAGCAAGGGCGGTTCGTGGTGGTTCTTC.

V gene TRBV5-1 combines with J gene TRBJ2-1; TRBD2 agrees at 11 bases. CDR1 is SGHRS and CDR2 is YFSETQ in the germline V gene. This CDR3 comprises 16 residues. The V and J ends lost 4 bases and 0 bases, in that order; junction bases with no gene match: 3. The CDR3: CASSRGTSGSYNEQFF. In DNA form, the CDR3 reads TGCGCCAGCAGCCGAGGGACTAGCGGCTCCTACAATGAGCAGTTCTTC.

The chain has TRBV5-5 and TRBJ2-1; maybe TRBD2 (6 bases). The V end was cut by 4 bases, the J end by 0 bases, with 11 bases between. CDR1 is SGHKS, CDR2 YYEKEE, per germline (reference sequence). The CDR3 runs 15 residues. The CDR3 loop reads CASSRERASYNEQFF. CDR3 nucleotides: TGTGCCAGCAGCCGGGAGCGGGCCTCCTACAATGAGCAGTTCTTC.

The J gene is TRBJ2-7, the V gene TRBV20-1; 8 nucleotides align to TRBD2. The germline gives CDR1 DFQATT, CDR2 SNEGSKA (reference sequence). This CDR3 has 13 amino acids. V was clipped by 5 bases and J by 4 bases; unmatched bases: 7. The CDR3 spells CSAVLAASYEQYF. Here the CDR3 DNA reads TGCAGTGCTGTACTAGCGGCAAGTTACGAGCAGTACTTC.

This clonotype occurred a few times. The genes are TRBV20-1 and TRBJ2-7, with 15 positions matching TRBD2. Germline CDR1 reads DFQATT; CDR2 reads SNEGSKA (reference sequence). With V trimmed by 5 bases and J by 13 bases, 15 bases remained unmatched. The length of the CDR3 is 15 residues. As DNA, the CDR3 is TGCAGTGCTGTAACAGGGACTAGCGGGAGGTGGGGCCAATACTTC. The encoded protein is CSAVTGTSGRWGQYF.

This clonotype was seen more than once but under ten times. The chain recombines TRBV7-8 with TRBJ2-2; the D gene is possibly TRBD1 (5 bases). The CDR3 is made up of 13 amino acids. Germline V CDR1 and CDR2: SGHVS, FQNEAQ. Trimming stripped 6 bases from V and 6 bases from J, with 11 bases between. The CDR3 reads CASRASGPGELFF. CDR3 nucleotide sequence: TGTGCCAGCAGGGCTTCAGGGCCCGGGGAGCTGTTTTTT.

The sample holds a few counts of this clonotype. The gene calls are TRBV7-2 and TRBJ1-1; 9 nucleotides line up with TRBD1. Germline V gives CDR1 SGHTA, CDR2 FQGNSA. The junction had 4 bases not matched to a gene; V was cut back by 7 bases and J by 1 base. The CDR3 totals 14 residues. In DNA, the CDR3 is TGTGCCAGCAAGGTGGGACAGGGGAACACTGAAGCTTTCTTT. Its translation: CASKVGQGNTEAFF. The full variable domain, in which reference TRBV7-2 and TRBJ1-1 provide the parts outside the CDR3, is GAGVSQSPSNKVTEKGKDVELRCDPISGHTALYWYRQSLGQGLEFLIYFQGNSAPDKSGLPSDRFSAERTGGSVSTLTIQRTQQEDSAVYLCASKVGQGNTEAFFGQGTRLTVV.

The sample holds a few counts of this clonotype. The chain recombines TRBV3-1 with TRBJ2-2; D gene ambiguous. The CDR3 sequence is 15 residues long. The V gene's germline CDR1 is LGHDT and CDR2 YNNKEL (reference sequence). The germline V and J ends were trimmed by 0 bases and 4 bases, with 9 bases remaining between them. DNA for the CDR3: TGTGCCAGCAGCCAAGAATCATTTGCCACCGGGGAGCTGTTTTTT. It translates to CASSQESFATGELFF.

The chain's CDR3 is CSVVESPGRPGLAGYEQYF. CDR3 coding DNA: TGCAGCGTTGTTGAAAGCCCCGGACGCCCGGGACTAGCGGGATACGAGCAGTACTTC. The chain uses TRBV29-1 and TRBJ2-7; 13 nucleotides agree with TRBD2. The CDR3 runs to 19 residues. Germline CDR1 SQVTM, CDR2 ANQGSEA. V shed 4 bases, J shed 4 bases, and the junction held 19 bases outside the gene matches.

This clonotype was detected a few times. The chain carries TRBV27 and TRBJ2-7; 10 nucleotides line up with TRBD2. From germline, CDR1 is MNHEY and CDR2 SMNVEV (reference sequence). Germline trimming cut 4 bases from V and 2 bases from J; bases unmatched to any gene: 5. This CDR3 spans 15 amino acids. The CDR3 region is CASSWLSGRAYEQYF. The CDR3 DNA sequence: TGTGCCAGCAGTTGGCTGAGCGGGAGGGCCTACGAGCAGTACTTC.

A few counts support this clonotype. The chain recombines TRBV29-1 with TRBJ1-1; no clear D. The CDR3 is 10 residues long. The V gene lost 5 bases and the J gene lost 7 bases, with 8 bases spanning the gap. Germline CDR1 SQVTM, CDR2 ANQGSEA. For the CDR3, the DNA is TGCAGCGTTAAAAGAGTTGAAGCTTTCTTT. It specifies CSVKRVEAFF.

This chain joins TRBV7-9 and TRBJ2-5, with a tentative D call TRBD1 (5 bases). Germline loops: CDR1 SEHNR, CDR2 FQNEAQ (reference sequence). Trimming pared 3 bases from V and 1 base from J, leaving 12 bases between. CDR3 length equals 15 residues. In DNA, the CDR3 is TGTGCCAGCAGCTTTCCAGGGATCGGCCAAGAGACCCAGTACTTC. Translating it yields CASSFPGIGQETQYF.

This clonotype was observed a few times. The V and J genes are TRBV5-1 and TRBJ1-3, with a tentative D call TRBD1 (5 bases). CDR1 SGHRS and CDR2 YFSETQ come from the germline V gene. With 3 bases removed from V and 2 bases from J, the gap between germline ends came to 15 bases. The CDR3 consists of 16 residues. CDR3 DNA sequence: TGCGCCAGCAGCTACGCGAGTCAGGGAGCTGGAAACACCATATATTTT. This translates into CASSYASQGAGNTIYF.

This clonotype was observed a few times. The gene calls are TRBV2 and TRBJ1-2, with 9 bases fitting TRBD1. The CDR3 runs 16 residues. V lost 1 base, J lost 4 bases, and 7 bases stayed unmatched. The germline V gene encodes CDR1 SNHLY and CDR2 FYNNEI. CDR3: CASSEGSGTGPYGYTF. The CDR3 DNA sequence: TGTGCCAGCAGTGAAGGATCCGGGACAGGGCCCTATGGCTACACCTTC. Filled out from reference TRBV2 and TRBJ1-2, the complete variable domain reads EPEVTQTPSHQVTQMGQEVILRCVPISNHLYFYWYRQILGQKVEFLVSFYNNEISEKSEIFDDQFSVERPDGSNFTLKIRSTKLEDSAMYFCASSEGSGTGPYGYTFGSGTRLTVV.